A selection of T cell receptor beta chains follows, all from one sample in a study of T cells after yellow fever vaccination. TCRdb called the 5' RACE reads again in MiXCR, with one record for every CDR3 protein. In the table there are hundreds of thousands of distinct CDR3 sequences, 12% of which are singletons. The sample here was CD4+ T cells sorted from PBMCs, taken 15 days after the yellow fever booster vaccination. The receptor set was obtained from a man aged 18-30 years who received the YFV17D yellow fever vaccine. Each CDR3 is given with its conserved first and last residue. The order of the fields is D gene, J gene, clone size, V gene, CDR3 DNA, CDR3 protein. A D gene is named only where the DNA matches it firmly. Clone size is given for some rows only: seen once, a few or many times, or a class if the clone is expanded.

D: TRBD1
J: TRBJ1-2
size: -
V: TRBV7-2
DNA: TGTGCCAGCAGCTTCGGAACAGGGGAAGATGGCTACACCTTC
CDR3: CASSFGTGEDGYTF

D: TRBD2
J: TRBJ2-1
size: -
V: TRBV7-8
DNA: TGTGCCAGCAGCTTAAGGCTAGCGGGGGGGGGATCCTACAATGACCCGCCATCCTACAATGAGCAGTTCTTC
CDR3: CASSLRLAGGGSYNDPPSYNEQFF

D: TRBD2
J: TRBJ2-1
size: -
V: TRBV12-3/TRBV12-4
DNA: TGTGCCAGCAGGACCGGGGGTGCGGGGGGGCCTGGTGAGCAGTTCTTC
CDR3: CASRTGGAGGPGEQFF

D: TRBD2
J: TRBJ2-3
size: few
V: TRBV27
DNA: TGTGCCAGCAGTTTAGGGGGGACTAGCTTTGATACGCAGTATTTT
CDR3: CASSLGGTSFDTQYF

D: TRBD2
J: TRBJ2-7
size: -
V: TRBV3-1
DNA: TGTGCCAGCAGCCATGCGGGGGGGCCCTACGAGCAGTACTTC
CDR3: CASSHAGGPYEQYF

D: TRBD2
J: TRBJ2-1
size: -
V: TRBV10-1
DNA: TGCGCCAGCAGTGATGCGGGGGACCGACCTGGCTCCTACAATGAGCAGTTCTTC
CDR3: CASSDAGDRPGSYNEQFF

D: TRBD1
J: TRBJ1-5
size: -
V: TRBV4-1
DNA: TGCGCCAGCAGCCTCCCGGGACAGGGTAGAGGCTCACAGCATTTT
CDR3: CASSLPGQGRGSQHF

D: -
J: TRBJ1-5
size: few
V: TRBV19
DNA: TGTGCCAGTAAGGCGGAGGGAGGCAATCAGCCCCAGCATTTT
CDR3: CASKAEGGNQPQHF

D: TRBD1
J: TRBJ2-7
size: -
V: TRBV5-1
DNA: TGCGCCAGCAGCTTACGGGACAGAAACGAGCAGTACTTC
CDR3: CASSLRDRNEQYF

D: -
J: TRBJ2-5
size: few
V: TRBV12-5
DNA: TGTGCTAGTGGTGGGGGCAGTACAATCGCCCAGTACTTC
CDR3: CASGGGSTIAQYF

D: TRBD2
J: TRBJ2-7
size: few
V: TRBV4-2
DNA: TGTGCCAGCAGCCAATTACTCGGGGGGGCCTCCTACGAGCAGTACTTC
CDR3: CASSQLLGGASYEQYF

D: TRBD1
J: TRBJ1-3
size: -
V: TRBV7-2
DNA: TGTGCCAGCAGCCCCGGACAGGGGGGAAACACCATATATTTT
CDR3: CASSPGQGGNTIYF

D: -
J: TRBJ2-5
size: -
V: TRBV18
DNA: TGTGCCAGCTCACCAAGGTCTGCCAGCGGTACAGGGGAGACCCAGTACTTC
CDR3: CASSPRSASGTGETQYF

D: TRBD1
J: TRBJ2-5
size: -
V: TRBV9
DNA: TGTGCCAGCAGCGTAGCGTCACCAGGGGGGACCCAGTACTTC
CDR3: CASSVASPGGTQYF

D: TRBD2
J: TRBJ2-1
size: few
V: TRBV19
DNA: TGTGCCAGTAGTATAGGGAGCGGGGGGTCAGAATGGCAGTTCTTC
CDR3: CASSIGSGGSEWQFF

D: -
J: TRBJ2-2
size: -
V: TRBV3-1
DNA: TGTGCCAGCAGCCAAGTAACGGGTACCGCCGGGGAGCTGTTTTTT
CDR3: CASSQVTGTAGELFF

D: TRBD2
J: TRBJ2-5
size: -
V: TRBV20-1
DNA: TGCAGTGCGCTCCCTCTAGCGGGGCGGGAAGAGACCCAGTACTTC
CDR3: CSALPLAGREETQYF